A single sample is the source of the 9 T cell receptor beta chains below, sequenced in a study of blood T cell repertoires in COVID-19. Clones were sequenced by immunoSEQ multiplex PCR, and TCRdb holds only the in-frame ones, with some missing. The sample yields 150,000 to 200,000 clones, 70% to 80% seen once. Sequences were obtained from peripheral blood. Every receptor here comes from a woman aged 50 to 60 with active or convalescent COVID-19.

The chain has TRBV7-8 and TRBJ1-5, with 7 bases fitting TRBD1. CDR3 size: 15 residues. The J segment lost 4 bases and the V segment lost 4 bases, leaving 7 bases of the junction unmatched. Germline CDR1 and CDR2: SGHVS and FQNEAQ. The CDR3 nucleotides read TGTGCCAGCAGCTCCCGGGACAGCCTTAATCAGCCCCAGCATTTT. It codes for CASSSRDSLNQPQHF.

This clone was observed a handful of times. The chain is built from TRBV5-1 and TRBJ2-3, with a possible D match to TRBD2 (5 bases). V lost 0 bases, J lost 0 bases, and 8 bases lay in between. The CDR3 is 15 residues long. Looked up from germline, CDR1 is SGHRS and CDR2 is YFSETQ. The CDR3 DNA is TGCGCCAGCAGCTTGGACGGGGTAAGCACAGATACGCAGTATTTT. Its protein product is CASSLDGVSTDTQYF.

This chain links TRBV4-3 with TRBJ2-7, with a tentative D call TRBD1 (6 bases). This CDR3 is 15 amino acids long. The V end lost 4 bases, the J end lost 6 bases, and 19 bases lay between the germline ends. Germline loops: CDR1 LGHNA, CDR2 YSLEER. This CDR3 is CASSPGTPTIPEQYF. The CDR3, as DNA: TGCGCCAGCAGCCCCGGGACACCCACTATTCCCGAGCAGTACTTC.

This clone was counted a few times. This chain joins TRBV19 and TRBJ1-5; a weak D match, TRBD1 (6 bases). The ends were cut back, 3 bases at V and 4 bases at J, with 10 bases in the middle. CDR1 LNHDA and CDR2 SQIVND come from the germline V gene (reference sequence). The CDR3 has 14 amino acids. DNA for the CDR3: TGTGCCAGTAGTATGGACAGAGAGAATCAGCCCCAGCATTTT. This sequence encodes CASSMDRENQPQHF.

The chain joins TRBV5-1 to TRBJ2-5, with D possibly being TRBD2 (6 bases). V lost 4 bases, J lost 2 bases, and 15 bases lay in between. The CDR3 covers 15 residues. CDR1 is SGHRS and CDR2 is YFSETQ in the germline V gene. The CDR3 DNA reads as TGCGCCAGCAGCCCACTAGCTGTGGGTCAAGAGACCCAGTACTTC. As protein: CASSPLAVGQETQYF.

The rearrangement joins TRBV19 to TRBJ2-1; D is ambiguous. This CDR3 has 15 residues. The V end was cut by 5 bases, the J end by 0 bases, with 11 bases between. Germline V gene data show CDR1 as LNHDA and CDR2 as SQIVND (reference sequence). CDR3 amino acids: CASSASASSYNEQFF. The CDR3 DNA reads as TGTGCCAGTAGTGCCAGCGCTAGCTCCTACAATGAGCAGTTCTTC.

The chain uses TRBV7-6 and TRBJ1-5; 12 bases line up with TRBD1. The CDR3 is 19 amino acids. Germline V gene sequence: CDR1 SGHVS, CDR2 FNYEAQ. V was pared by 0 bases and J by 3 bases, with 9 bases of the junction left unmatched. The CDR3 here is CASSLAYLGDRGHNQPQHF. CDR3 nucleotides: TGTGCCAGCAGCTTAGCGTATCTCGGGGACAGGGGGCACAATCAGCCCCAGCATTTT.

The chain combines TRBV7-2 with TRBJ1-1, with unresolved D. The CDR3 has 14 residues. Germline CDR1 and CDR2: SGHTA and FQGNSA. Between the trimmed V and J ends, which lost 2 bases and 3 bases, there was a span of 10 bases. The CDR3 DNA reads as TGTGCCAGCAGCTTAATCGTAAGAGACACTGAAGCTTTCTTT. This codes for CASSLIVRDTEAFF. The full variable domain, completed using reference TRBV7-2 and TRBJ1-1, is GAGVSQSPSNKVTEKGKDVELRCDPISGHTALYWYRQSLGQGLEFLIYFQGNSAPDKSGLPSDRFSAERTGGSVSTLTIQRTQQEDSAVYLCASSLIVRDTEAFFGQGTRLTVV.

The rearrangement joins TRBV19 to TRBJ1-1, with a tentative D call TRBD1 (5 bases). The CDR3 is 14 residues long. V lost 8 bases and J lost 1, with 14 bases in between. CDR1 is LNHDA and CDR2 is SQIVND in the germline V gene (reference sequence). CDR3 in DNA: TGTGCCAGTTGGGAGGGACCTAAGAACACTGAAGCTTTCTTT. Translating it yields CASWEGPKNTEAFF.